This TCR beta chain is from a study of cytomegalovirus exposure and HLA in healthy donors. With regard to this clone: Its antigen is unidentified.

V lost 4 bases and J 5 bases, leaving 12 bases between the germline ends. The CDR3 is 13 amino acids. CDR1 is SGHDT and CDR2 is YYEEEE in the germline V gene. The primer mix had 60 Vbeta and 13 Jbeta primers. Libraries were prepared by immunoSEQ multiplex PCR; TCRdb keeps only in-frame clonotypes and omits some of them. The sample has about 140,000 clones, approximately 78% seen once; the top ten hold roughly 3.1%. Study-level findings and limits: Most TCR beta V segments were productive about 90% or about 30% of the time in an earlier analysis. In terms of immune exposure information, only CMV serostatus was available.

Though nominally healthy at sampling, donors likely had unrecorded immune exposures. The material sequenced was PBMCs. This rearrangement joins TRBV5-6 to TRBJ1-1; D is unresolved. This sequence was found in a man aged 18 to 29 in good health and CMV-seropositive. The chain's CDR3 is CASSQVGGTEAFF. For the CDR3, the DNA is TGTGCCAGCAGCCAAGTCGGAGGGACTGAAGCTTTCTTT.